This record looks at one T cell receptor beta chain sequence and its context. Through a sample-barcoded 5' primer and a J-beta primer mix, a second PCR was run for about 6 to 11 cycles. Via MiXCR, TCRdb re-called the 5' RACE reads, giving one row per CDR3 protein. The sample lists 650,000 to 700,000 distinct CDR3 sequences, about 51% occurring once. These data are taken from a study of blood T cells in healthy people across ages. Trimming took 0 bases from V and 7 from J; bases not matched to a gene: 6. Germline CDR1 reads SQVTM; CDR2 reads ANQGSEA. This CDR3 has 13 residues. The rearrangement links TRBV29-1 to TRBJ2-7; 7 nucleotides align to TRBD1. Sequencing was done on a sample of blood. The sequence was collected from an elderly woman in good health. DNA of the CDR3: TGCAGCGTTGAAGATGACAGGGTCAATGAGCAGTACTTC. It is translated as CSVEDDRVNEQYF.